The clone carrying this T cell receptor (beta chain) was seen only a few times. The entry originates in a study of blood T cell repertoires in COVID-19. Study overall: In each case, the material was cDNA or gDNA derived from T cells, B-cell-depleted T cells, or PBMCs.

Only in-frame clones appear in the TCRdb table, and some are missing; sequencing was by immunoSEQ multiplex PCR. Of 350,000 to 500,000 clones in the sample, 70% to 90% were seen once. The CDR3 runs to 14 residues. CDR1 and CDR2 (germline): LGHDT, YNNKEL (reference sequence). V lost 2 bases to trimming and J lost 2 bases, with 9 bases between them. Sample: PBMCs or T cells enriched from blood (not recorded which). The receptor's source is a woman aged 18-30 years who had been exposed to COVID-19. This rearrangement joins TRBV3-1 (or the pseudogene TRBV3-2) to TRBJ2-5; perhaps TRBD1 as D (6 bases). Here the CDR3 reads CASSQLDRQETQYF. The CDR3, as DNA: TGTGCCAGCAGCCAACTGGACAGACAAGAGACCCAGTACTTC.